This section outlines one T cell receptor beta chain sequence together with its context. The treatment here: preoperative locoregional IRX-2 cytokine immunotherapy. This entry comes from a study of preoperative IRX-2 immunotherapy in early breast cancer. The V gene lost 4 bases and the J gene lost 6 bases, with 7 bases spanning the gap. Germline V gene sequence: CDR1 MDHEN, CDR2 SYDVKM. This CDR3 has 12 amino acids. Clones were read by immunoSEQ multiplex PCR, and TCRdb kept only the in-frame ones, dropping some. The profile covers about 98,000 clones, with 70% to 90% appearing a single time and about 1.9% taken by the ten largest.

The TCR was taken from a human donor with breast cancer. The chain couples TRBV28 to TRBJ1-5, with D possibly being TRBD1 (6 bases). This specimen consisted of tumor tissue, obtained after IRX-2 immunotherapy. The CDR3 coding sequence is TGTGCCAGCAGTTACAGGGTTCAGCCCCAGCATTTT. It encodes CASSYRVQPQHF.